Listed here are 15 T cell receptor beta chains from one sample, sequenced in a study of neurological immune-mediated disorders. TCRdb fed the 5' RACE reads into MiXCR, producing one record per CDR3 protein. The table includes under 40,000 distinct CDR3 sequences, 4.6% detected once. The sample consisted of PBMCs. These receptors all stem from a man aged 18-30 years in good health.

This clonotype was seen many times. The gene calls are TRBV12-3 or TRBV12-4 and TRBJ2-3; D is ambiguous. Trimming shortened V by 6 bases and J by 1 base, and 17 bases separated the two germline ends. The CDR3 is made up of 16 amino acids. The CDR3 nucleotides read TGTGCCAGCAGCCCCCATGGCCGTACGCGCACAGATACGCAGTATTTT. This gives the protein CASSPHGRTRTDTQYF.

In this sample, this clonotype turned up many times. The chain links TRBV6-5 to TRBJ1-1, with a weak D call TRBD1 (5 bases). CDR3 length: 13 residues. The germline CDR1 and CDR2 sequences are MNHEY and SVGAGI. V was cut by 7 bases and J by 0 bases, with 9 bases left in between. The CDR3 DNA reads TGTGCCAGCAACAAGGACATGAACACTGAAGCTTTCTTT. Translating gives CASNKDMNTEAFF.

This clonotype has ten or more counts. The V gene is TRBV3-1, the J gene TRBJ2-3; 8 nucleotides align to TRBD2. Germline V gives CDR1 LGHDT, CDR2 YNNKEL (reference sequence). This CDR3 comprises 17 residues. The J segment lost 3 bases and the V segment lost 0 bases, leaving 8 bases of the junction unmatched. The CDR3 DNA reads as TGTGCCAGCAGCCAAGATTTGGCTAGCGGGTGGACAGATACGCAGTATTTT. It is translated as CASSQDLASGWTDTQYF.

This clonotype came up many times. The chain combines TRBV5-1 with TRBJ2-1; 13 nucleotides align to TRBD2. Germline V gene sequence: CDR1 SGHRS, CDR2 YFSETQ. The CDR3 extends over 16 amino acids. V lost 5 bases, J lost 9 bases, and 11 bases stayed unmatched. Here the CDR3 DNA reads TGCGCCAGCAGTGCCCCAACTAGCGGGGGGGCAATTGAGCAGTTCTTC. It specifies CASSAPTSGGAIEQFF.

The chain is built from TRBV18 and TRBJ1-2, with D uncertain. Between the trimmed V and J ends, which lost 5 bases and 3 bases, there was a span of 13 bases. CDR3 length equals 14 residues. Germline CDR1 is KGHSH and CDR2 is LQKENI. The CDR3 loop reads CASSGVGQDYGYTF. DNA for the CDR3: TGTGCCAGCTCAGGGGTAGGCCAGGACTATGGCTACACCTTC. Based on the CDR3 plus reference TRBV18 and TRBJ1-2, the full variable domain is NAGVMQNPRHLVRRRGQEARLRCSPMKGHSHVYWYRQLPEEGLKFMVYLQKENIIDESGMPKERFSAEFPKEGPSILRIQQVVRGDSAAYFCASSGVGQDYGYTFGSGTRLTVV.

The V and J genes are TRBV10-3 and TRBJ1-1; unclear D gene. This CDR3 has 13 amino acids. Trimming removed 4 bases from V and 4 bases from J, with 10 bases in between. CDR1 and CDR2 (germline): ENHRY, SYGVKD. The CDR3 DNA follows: TGTGCCATCAGTGCCGGACGGGCCACTGAAGCTTTCTTT. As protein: CAISAGRATEAFF.

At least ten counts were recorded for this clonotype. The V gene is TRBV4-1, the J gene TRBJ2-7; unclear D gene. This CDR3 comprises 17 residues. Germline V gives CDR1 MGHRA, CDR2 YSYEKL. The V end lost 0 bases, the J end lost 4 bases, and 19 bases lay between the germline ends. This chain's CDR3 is CASSQEIVMATTYEQYF. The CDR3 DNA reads TGCGCCAGCAGCCAAGAGATCGTGATGGCCACTACTTACGAGCAGTACTTC.

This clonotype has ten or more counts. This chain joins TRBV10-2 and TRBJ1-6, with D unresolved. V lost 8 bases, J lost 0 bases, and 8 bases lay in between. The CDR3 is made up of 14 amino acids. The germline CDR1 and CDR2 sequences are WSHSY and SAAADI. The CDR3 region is CASSDVSYNSPLHF. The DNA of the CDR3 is TGCGCCAGCTCGGACGTCTCCTATAATTCACCCCTCCACTTT.

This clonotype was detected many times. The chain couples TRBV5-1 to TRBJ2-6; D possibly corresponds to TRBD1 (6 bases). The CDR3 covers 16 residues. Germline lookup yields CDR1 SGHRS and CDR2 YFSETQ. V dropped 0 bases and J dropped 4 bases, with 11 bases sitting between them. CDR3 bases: TGCGCCAGCAGCTTGGGAGACAGGTCCGGGGCCAACGTCCTGACTTTC. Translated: CASSLGDRSGANVLTF.

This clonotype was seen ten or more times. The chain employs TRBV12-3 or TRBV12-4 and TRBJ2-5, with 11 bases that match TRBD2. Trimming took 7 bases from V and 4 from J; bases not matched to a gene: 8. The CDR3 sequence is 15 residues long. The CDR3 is CASTQTSGVRETQYF. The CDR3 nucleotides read TGTGCCAGCACCCAGACTAGCGGGGTCAGAGAGACCCAGTACTTC.

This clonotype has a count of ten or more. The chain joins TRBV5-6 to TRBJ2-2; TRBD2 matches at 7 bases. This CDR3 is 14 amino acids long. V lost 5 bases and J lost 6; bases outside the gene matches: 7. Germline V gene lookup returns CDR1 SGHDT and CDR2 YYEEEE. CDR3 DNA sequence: TGTGCCAGCAGAGCGGGGTTCGGGGCCGGGGAGCTGTTTTTT. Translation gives CASRAGFGAGELFF.

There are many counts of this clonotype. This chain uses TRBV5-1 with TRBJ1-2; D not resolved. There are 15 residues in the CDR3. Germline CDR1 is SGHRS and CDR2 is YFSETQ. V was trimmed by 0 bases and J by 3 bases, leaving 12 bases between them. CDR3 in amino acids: CASSLDRTADYGYTF. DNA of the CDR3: TGCGCCAGCAGCTTGGATCGGACCGCAGACTATGGCTACACCTTC. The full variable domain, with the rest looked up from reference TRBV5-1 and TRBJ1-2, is KAGVTQTPRYLIKTRGQQVTLSCSPISGHRSVSWYQQTPGQGLQFLFEYFSETQRNKGNFPGRFSGRQFSNSRSEMNVSTLELGDSALYLCASSLDRTADYGYTFGSGTRLTVV.

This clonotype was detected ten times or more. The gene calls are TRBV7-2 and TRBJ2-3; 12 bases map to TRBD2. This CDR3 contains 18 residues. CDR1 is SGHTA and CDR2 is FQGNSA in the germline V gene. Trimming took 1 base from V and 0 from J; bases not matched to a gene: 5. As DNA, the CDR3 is TGTGCCAGCAGCTTAGAAGCTAGCGGGGGGGCTAGCACAGATACGCAGTATTTT. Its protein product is CASSLEASGGASTDTQYF.

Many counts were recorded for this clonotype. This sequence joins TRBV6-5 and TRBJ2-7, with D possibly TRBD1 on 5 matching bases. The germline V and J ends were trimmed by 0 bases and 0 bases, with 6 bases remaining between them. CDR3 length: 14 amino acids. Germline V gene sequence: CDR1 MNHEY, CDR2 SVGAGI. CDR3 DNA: TGTGCCAGCAGTTACTCAGGGGTCTCCTACGAGCAGTACTTC. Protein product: CASSYSGVSYEQYF.

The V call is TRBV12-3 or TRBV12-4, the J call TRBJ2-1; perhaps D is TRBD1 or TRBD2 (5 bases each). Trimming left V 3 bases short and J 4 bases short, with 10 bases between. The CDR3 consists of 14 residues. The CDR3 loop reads CASSLQGPYNEQFF. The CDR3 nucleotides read TGTGCCAGCAGTTTGCAGGGACCTTACAATGAGCAGTTCTTC.